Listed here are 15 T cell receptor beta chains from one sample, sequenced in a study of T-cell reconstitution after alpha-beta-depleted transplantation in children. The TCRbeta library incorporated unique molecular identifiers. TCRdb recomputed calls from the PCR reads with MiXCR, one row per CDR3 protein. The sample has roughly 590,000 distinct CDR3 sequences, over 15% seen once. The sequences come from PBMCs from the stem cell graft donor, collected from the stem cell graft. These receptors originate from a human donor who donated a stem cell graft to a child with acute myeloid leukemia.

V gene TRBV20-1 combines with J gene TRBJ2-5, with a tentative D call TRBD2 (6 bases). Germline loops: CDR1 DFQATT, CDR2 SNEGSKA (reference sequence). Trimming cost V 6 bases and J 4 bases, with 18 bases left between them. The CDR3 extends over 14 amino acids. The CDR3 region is CSAPLARGRETQYF. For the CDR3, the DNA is TGCAGTGCCCCTCTTGCGCGGGGTCGAGAGACCCAGTACTTC.

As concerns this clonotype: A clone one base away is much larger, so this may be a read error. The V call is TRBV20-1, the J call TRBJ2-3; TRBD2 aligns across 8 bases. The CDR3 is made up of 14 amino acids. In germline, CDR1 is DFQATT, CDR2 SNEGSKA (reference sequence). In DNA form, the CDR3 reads TGCAGTCCCGCACGTGGCGGGGGGTTAGATACGCAGAATTTT. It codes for CSPARGGGLDTQNF.

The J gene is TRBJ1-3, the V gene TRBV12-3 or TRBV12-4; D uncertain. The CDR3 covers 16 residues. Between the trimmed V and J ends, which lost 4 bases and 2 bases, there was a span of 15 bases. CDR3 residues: CASSSVQNPPGNTIYF. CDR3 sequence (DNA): TGTGCCAGCAGTTCGGTCCAGAACCCCCCTGGAAACACCATATATTTT.

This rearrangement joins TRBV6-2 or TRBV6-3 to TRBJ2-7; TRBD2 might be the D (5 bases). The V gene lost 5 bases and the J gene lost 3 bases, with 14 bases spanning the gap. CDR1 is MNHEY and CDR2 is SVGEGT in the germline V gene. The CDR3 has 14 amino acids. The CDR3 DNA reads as TGTGCCAGCAGTCCCACCAGGAGGCTCTACGAGCAGTACGTC. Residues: CASSPTRRLYEQYV.

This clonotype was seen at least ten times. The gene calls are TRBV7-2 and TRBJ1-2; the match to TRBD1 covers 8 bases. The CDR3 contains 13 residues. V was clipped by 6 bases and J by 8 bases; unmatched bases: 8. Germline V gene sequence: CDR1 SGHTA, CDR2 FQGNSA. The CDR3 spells CASRRQGTGGYTF. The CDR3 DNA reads TGTGCCAGCAGGCGACAGGGGACGGGAGGCTACACCTTC.

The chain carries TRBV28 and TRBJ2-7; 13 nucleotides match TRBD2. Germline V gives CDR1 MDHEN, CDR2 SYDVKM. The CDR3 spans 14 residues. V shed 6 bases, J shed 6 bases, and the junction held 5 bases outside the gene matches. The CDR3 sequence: CASSSGLAGSEQYF. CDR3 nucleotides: TGTGCCAGCAGCTCGGGACTAGCGGGGAGCGAGCAGTACTTC.

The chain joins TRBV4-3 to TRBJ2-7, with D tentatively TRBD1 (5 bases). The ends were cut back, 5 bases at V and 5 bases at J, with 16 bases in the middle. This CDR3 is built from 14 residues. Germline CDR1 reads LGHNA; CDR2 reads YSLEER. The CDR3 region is CASSKSWQGHEQYF. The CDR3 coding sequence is TGCGCCAGCAGCAAGAGCTGGCAGGGCCACGAGCAGTACTTC.

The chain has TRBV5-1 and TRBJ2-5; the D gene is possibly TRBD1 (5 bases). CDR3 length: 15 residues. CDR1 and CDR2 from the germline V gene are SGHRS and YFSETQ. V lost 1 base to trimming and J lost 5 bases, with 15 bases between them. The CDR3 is CASSLQGSRGETQYF. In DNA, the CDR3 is TGCGCCAGCAGCTTGCAGGGCTCTCGTGGGGAGACCCAGTACTTC. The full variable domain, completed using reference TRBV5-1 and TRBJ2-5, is KAGVTQTPRYLIKTRGQQVTLSCSPISGHRSVSWYQQTPGQGLQFLFEYFSETQRNKGNFPGRFSGRQFSNSRSEMNVSTLELGDSALYLCASSLQGSRGETQYFGPGTRLLVL.

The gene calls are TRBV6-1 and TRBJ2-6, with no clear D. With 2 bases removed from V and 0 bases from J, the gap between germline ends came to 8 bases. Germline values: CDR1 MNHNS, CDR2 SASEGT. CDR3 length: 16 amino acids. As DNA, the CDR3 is TGTGCCAGCAGTGAACCTGGCCACTCTGGGGCCAACGTCCTGACTTTC. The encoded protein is CASSEPGHSGANVLTF.

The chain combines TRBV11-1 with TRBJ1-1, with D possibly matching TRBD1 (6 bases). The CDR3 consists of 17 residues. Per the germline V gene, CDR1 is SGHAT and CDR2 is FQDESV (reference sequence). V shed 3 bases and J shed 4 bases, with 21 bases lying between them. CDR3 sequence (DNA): TGTGCCAGCAGCTTTAGAGGTTCTTGGACAGTACGCACTGAAGCTTTCTTT. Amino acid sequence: CASSFRGSWTVRTEAFF.

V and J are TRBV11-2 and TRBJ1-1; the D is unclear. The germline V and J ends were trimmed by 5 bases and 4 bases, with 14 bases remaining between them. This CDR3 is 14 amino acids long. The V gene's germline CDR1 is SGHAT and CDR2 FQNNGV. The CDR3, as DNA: TGTGCCAGCAGCCTCAACCCTGCAAGCACTGAAGCTTTCTTT. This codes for CASSLNPASTEAFF.

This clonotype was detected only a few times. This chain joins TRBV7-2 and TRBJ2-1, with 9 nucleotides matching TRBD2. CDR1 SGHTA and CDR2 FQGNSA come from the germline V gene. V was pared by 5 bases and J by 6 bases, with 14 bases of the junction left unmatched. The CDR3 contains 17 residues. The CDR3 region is CASSEGRGGGVPNEQFF. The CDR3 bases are TGTGCCAGCAGCGAGGGACGAGGCGGGGGGGTGCCCAATGAGCAGTTCTTC.

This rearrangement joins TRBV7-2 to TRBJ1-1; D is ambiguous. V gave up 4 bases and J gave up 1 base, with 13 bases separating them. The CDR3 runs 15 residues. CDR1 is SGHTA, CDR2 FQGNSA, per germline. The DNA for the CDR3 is TGTGCCAGCAGCTCCCTCCTCGGGCCGAACACTGAAGCTTTCTTT. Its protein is CASSSLLGPNTEAFF.

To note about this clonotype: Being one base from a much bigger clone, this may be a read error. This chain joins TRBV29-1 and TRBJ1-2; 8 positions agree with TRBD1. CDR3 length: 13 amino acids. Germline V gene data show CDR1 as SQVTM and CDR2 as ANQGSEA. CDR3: CRVGQGPTDGYTF. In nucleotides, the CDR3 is TGCAGGGTCGGACAGGGCCCGACGGATGGCTACACCTTC.

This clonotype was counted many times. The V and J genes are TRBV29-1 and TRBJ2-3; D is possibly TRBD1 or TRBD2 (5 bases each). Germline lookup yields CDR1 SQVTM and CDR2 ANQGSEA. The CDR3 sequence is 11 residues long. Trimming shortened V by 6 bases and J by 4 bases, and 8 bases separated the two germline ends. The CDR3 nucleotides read TGCAGCGTCGGGGCCTCAGATACGCAGTATTTT. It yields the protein CSVGASDTQYF.